One sample yielded the 23 T cell receptor beta chains listed below, sequenced in a study of OX40 agonist ivuxolimab in advanced cancers. Measured with immunoSEQ multiplex PCR; TCRdb has only the in-frame clones, and not every one. The sample shows approximately 45,000 clones, 82% of them seen only once. Source: CD4+ or CD8+ T cells sorted from blood, taken in a trial of the OX40 agonist ivuxolimab. The receptors derive from an adult with an advanced solid tumor such as melanoma, head and neck, liver or kidney cancer.

This clone was detected only a few times. This chain joins TRBV7-8 and TRBJ2-7; no reliable D call. The CDR3 runs 15 residues. Trimming cost V 1 base and J 3 bases, with 13 bases left between them. Per germline, CDR1 SGHVS and CDR2 FQNEAQ. CDR3 protein: CASSLEARPFYEQYF. CDR3 nucleotide sequence: TGTGCCAGCAGCTTAGAGGCGAGGCCTTTCTACGAGCAGTACTTC. Drawing the rest from reference TRBV7-8 and TRBJ2-7, the complete variable domain is GAGVSQSPRYKVAKRGQDVALRCDPISGHVSLFWYQQALGQGPEFLTYFQNEAQLDKSGLPSDRFFAERPEGSVSTLKIQRTQQEDSAVYLCASSLEARPFYEQYFGPGTRLTVT.

The chain couples TRBV18 to TRBJ1-6; TRBD1 matches at 8 bases. The germline gives CDR1 KGHSH, CDR2 LQKENI. V was pared by 4 bases and J by 7 bases, with 6 bases of the junction left unmatched. The CDR3 runs 15 residues. The DNA for the CDR3 is TGTGCCAGCTCACTCAACAGGGGGGCGAATTCACCCCTCCACTTT. Amino acids: CASSLNRGANSPLHF.

This rearrangement joins TRBV28 to TRBJ2-1; D not certain. The germline V and J ends were trimmed by 7 bases and 9 bases, with 10 bases remaining between them. Germline loops: CDR1 MDHEN, CDR2 SYDVKM. The CDR3 length is 11 residues. The CDR3 DNA follows: TGTGCCAGCACCCAGGTCGGTGAGCAGTTCTTC. As protein: CASTQVGEQFF.

The chain employs TRBV5-8 and TRBJ2-5; D is undetermined. The CDR3 length is 13 residues. V was pared by 3 bases and J by 5 bases, with 11 bases between. Germline CDR1 and CDR2: SGHTS and YDEGEE. CDR3 residues: CASSSEGLETQYF. Here the CDR3 DNA reads TGTGCCAGCAGCTCAGAAGGGCTCGAGACCCAGTACTTC.

This chain connects TRBV5-1 to TRBJ1-6, with 7 nucleotides matching TRBD1. Germline values: CDR1 SGHRS, CDR2 YFSETQ. This CDR3 spans 15 amino acids. V shed 0 bases, J shed 9 bases, and the junction held 6 bases outside the gene matches. The CDR3 is CASSLVGTEGSPLHF. The CDR3 nucleotides are TGCGCCAGCAGCTTGGTAGGGACAGAAGGTTCACCCCTCCACTTT.

This clone was recorded a few times. At the DNA level, this CDR3 is encoded by other sequences in the same sample as well. The chain couples TRBV5-1 to TRBJ1-5, with D possibly TRBD1 on 5 matching bases. The V end lost 1 base, the J end lost 0 bases, and 8 bases lay between the germline ends. The CDR3 extends over 15 amino acids. The germline gives CDR1 SGHRS, CDR2 YFSETQ. This CDR3 is CASSLRGDSNQPQHF. For the CDR3, the DNA is TGCGCCAGCAGCTTGCGAGGGGATAGCAATCAGCCCCAGCATTTT.

This clone has just one count. This chain joins TRBV19 and TRBJ2-4; D may be TRBD1 or TRBD2 (5 bases each). The CDR3 has 14 residues. CDR1 and CDR2 (germline): LNHDA, SQIVND (reference sequence). V lost 2 bases to trimming and J lost 3 bases, with 8 bases between them. As DNA, the CDR3 is TGTGCCAGTAGTATATCTGGGGGCAAAAACATTCAGTACTTC. Translated, it gives CASSISGGKNIQYF.

In this sample, this clone turned up a few times. V gene TRBV25-1 combines with J gene TRBJ2-7, with a tentative D call TRBD2 (6 bases). The V gene lost 5 bases and the J gene lost 9 bases, with 14 bases spanning the gap. Germline loops: CDR1 MGHDK, CDR2 SYGVNS. This CDR3 is built from 12 residues. CDR3 residues: CASSRWGAGQYF. DNA for the CDR3: TGTGCCAGCAGTAGGTGGGGAGCGGGGCAGTACTTC.

This clone was observed a handful of times. This chain uses TRBV29-1 with TRBJ2-1, with D perhaps TRBD1 or TRBD2 (5 bases each). Germline CDR1 and CDR2: SQVTM and ANQGSEA. This CDR3 is 15 amino acids long. Trimming left V 4 bases short and J 1 base short, with 14 bases between. CDR3 loop: CSVGGGVASYNEQFF. The DNA for the CDR3 is TGCAGCGTTGGGGGCGGAGTAGCGTCCTACAATGAGCAGTTCTTC.

The gene calls are TRBV27 and TRBJ2-1; TRBD2 matches at 8 bases. V shed 4 bases, J shed 0 bases, and the junction held 8 bases outside the gene matches. Germline CDR1 reads MNHEY; CDR2 reads SMNVEV (reference sequence). The CDR3 is 17 residues long. CDR3 coding DNA: TGTGCCAGCAGTTCCGGCGGGGGGCACCCCTCCTACAATGAGCAGTTCTTC. As protein: CASSSGGGHPSYNEQFF.

The chain uses TRBV4-1 and TRBJ1-1; D uncertain. The CDR3 runs to 15 residues. Germline-derived CDR1 and CDR2 are MGHRA and YSYEKL. Trimming removed 0 bases from V and 0 bases from J, with 8 bases in between. CDR3 in amino acids: CASSQEASMNTEAFF. CDR3 nucleotide sequence: TGCGCCAGCAGCCAAGAGGCCAGCATGAACACTGAAGCTTTCTTT.

This chain joins TRBV5-6 and TRBJ1-4; D possibly corresponds to TRBD1 (5 bases). Germline V gene lookup returns CDR1 SGHDT and CDR2 YYEEEE. The V and J ends lost 4 bases and 4 bases respectively, with 14 bases between them. This CDR3 has 15 residues. CDR3 coding DNA: TGTGCCAGCAGCAGAGACCGGGGCGTTAATGAAAAACTGTTTTTT. Amino acids: CASSRDRGVNEKLFF.

Only one count was recorded for this clone. CDR3: CASSPGGQGSYNEQFF. The CDR3 region has the DNA TGTGCCAGCAGCCCAGGAGGCCAGGGGTCCTACAATGAGCAGTTCTTC. The V gene is TRBV11-2, the J gene TRBJ2-1, with D perhaps matching TRBD1 (6 bases). Trimming cost V 5 bases and J 1 base, with 15 bases left between them. Germline CDR1 and CDR2: SGHAT and FQNNGV. This CDR3 has 16 amino acids. The full variable domain, rest sourced from reference TRBV11-2 and TRBJ2-1, is EAGVAQSPRYKIIEKRQSVAFWCNPISGHATLYWYQQILGQGPKLLIQFQNNGVVDDSQLPKDRFSAERLKGVDSTLKIQPAKLEDSAVYLCASSPGGQGSYNEQFFGPGTRLTVL.

The genes are TRBV5-5 and TRBJ2-7; possible D gene TRBD1, 5 bases. This CDR3 has 15 amino acids. Trimming took off 0 bases at V and 2 bases at J, with 12 bases between the two ends. Germline V CDR1 and CDR2: SGHKS, YYEKEE (reference sequence). The CDR3: CASSLVGQGTYEQYF. DNA of the CDR3: TGTGCCAGCAGCTTGGTTGGGCAGGGTACCTACGAGCAGTACTTC. Based on the CDR3 plus reference TRBV5-5 and TRBJ2-7, the full variable domain is DAGVTQSPTHLIKTRGQQVTLRCSPISGHKSVSWYQQVLGQGPQFIFQYYEKEERGRGNFPDRFSARQFPNYSSELNVNALLLGDSALYLCASSLVGQGTYEQYFGPGTRLTVT.

The rearrangement joins TRBV5-4 to TRBJ2-1, with D possibly being TRBD1 (6 bases). The germline V gene encodes CDR1 SGHNT and CDR2 YYREEE (reference sequence). The CDR3 has 14 amino acids. With 1 base removed from V and 8 bases from J, the gap between germline ends came to 13 bases. CDR3 residues: CASSLTGKSYEQFF. The CDR3 DNA reads TGTGCCAGCAGCTTGACAGGGAAGAGCTATGAGCAGTTCTTC.

This chain uses TRBV15 with TRBJ2-3; TRBD2 aligns across 11 bases. Germline V lookup: CDR1 LNHNV, CDR2 YYDKDF (reference sequence). This CDR3 comprises 18 residues. V gave up 1 base and J gave up 3 bases; unmatched junction bases: 9. CDR3 in amino acids: CATSRGGSGTSGTDTQYF. In DNA form, the CDR3 reads TGTGCCACCAGCAGAGGGGGGTCCGGGACTAGCGGTACAGATACGCAGTATTTT.

The chain recombines TRBV6-5 with TRBJ1-2; no clear D. The V gene's germline CDR1 is MNHEY and CDR2 SVGAGI. Trimming left V 6 bases short and J 0 bases short, with 8 bases between. CDR3 length equals 13 residues. This chain's CDR3 is CASRFRANYGYTF. The CDR3 nucleotides read TGTGCCAGCAGATTTCGGGCTAACTATGGCTACACCTTC.

This chain connects TRBV21-1 to TRBJ2-5. TRBV21-1 corresponds to a pseudogene. The CDR3 contains 17 residues. CDR3 in amino acids: CASSKGGSLGQPETQYF. CDR3 DNA sequence: TGTGCCAGCAGCAAAGGGGGGTCACTGGGGCAGCCAGAGACCCAGTACTTC.

This clone was seen once. The rearrangement joins TRBV6-1 to TRBJ2-5; D call uncertain. V was trimmed by 3 bases and J by 11 bases, leaving 16 bases between them. The germline V gene has CDR1 MNHNS and CDR2 SASEGT. The CDR3 is 13 residues long. The CDR3 DNA is TGTGCCAGCAGTGACTCGGGCCCCCCGCCGCAGTACTTC. Encoded protein: CASSDSGPPPQYF.

V and J are TRBV6-5 and TRBJ1-2; a possible D gene is TRBD1 (5 bases). Trimming left V 7 bases short and J 5 bases short, with 17 bases between. The V gene's germline CDR1 is MNHEY and CDR2 SVGAGI. There are 14 residues in the CDR3. The CDR3, as DNA: TGTGCCAGCACCCGGGGCAGGGAGCAATATGGCTACACCTTC. Its protein product is CASTRGREQYGYTF.

V usage is TRBV4-1 and J usage is TRBJ2-7; 8 positions agree with TRBD2. Germline trimming cut 1 base from V and 1 base from J; bases unmatched to any gene: 3. The germline gives CDR1 MGHRA, CDR2 YSYEKL. There are 15 residues in the CDR3. CDR3 nucleotides: TGCGCCAGCAGCCAAGGCCCGGGAGGGTCCTACGAGCAGTACTTC. It codes for CASSQGPGGSYEQYF.

This clone was counted between two and nine times. This chain links TRBV28 with TRBJ2-1; D may be TRBD1 or TRBD2 (5 bases each). V was pared by 7 bases and J by 7 bases, with 17 bases between. The CDR3 length is 14 residues. In germline, CDR1 is MDHEN, CDR2 SYDVKM. The CDR3 here is CASNRFLGENEQFF. The CDR3 DNA reads as TGTGCCAGCAATAGGTTTCTGGGGGAAAATGAGCAGTTCTTC.

This clone is a singleton in its sample. The rearrangement joins TRBV29-1 to TRBJ2-5, with a weak D call TRBD2 (6 bases). The V gene lost 6 bases and the J gene lost 7 bases, with 21 bases spanning the gap. The CDR3 has 14 residues. Germline V lookup: CDR1 SQVTM, CDR2 ANQGSEA. The CDR3 DNA reads as TGCAGCGTCCCACCCAGGTCTAGCGATGGGACCCAGTACTTC. It yields the protein CSVPPRSSDGTQYF.